This T cell receptor beta chain originates from a study of monozygotic twins with inflammatory bowel disease. TCRdb re-called the 5' RACE reads; every CDR3 protein appears as one record, without DNA. Its clone listing holds some 400,000 distinct CDR3 sequences. The CDR3 consists of 16 residues. Germline CDR1 is LNHDA and CDR2 is SQIVND (reference sequence). Investigators extracted total RNA from whole blood and did not sort T cells. This receptor was obtained from a human donor with ulcerative colitis or Crohn's disease, or a healthy co-twin of an affected twin (not recorded which). The chain uses TRBV19 and TRBJ1-1; absent DNA, TCRdb's TRBD1 call cannot be checked. The sample consisted of blood. The CDR3 reads CASSAGDNYMNTEAFF.